The T cell receptor (beta chain) under discussion was sequenced for a study of blood T cells in healthy people across ages. Ten or more counts support this clonotype. The antigen is unknown. Study results and limitations: Per million T cells, TCR beta diversity dropped about linearly as age rose. Comparison with aged donors showed that long-lived donors had more naive CD4+ cells and higher diversity. Those diversity estimates obtained from one million T cells were thought to be underestimates.

A second PCR of roughly 7 to 11 cycles used a sample-barcoded 5' primer and a J-beta primer mix. MiXCR, applied by TCRdb to the 5' RACE reads, yields one record per CDR3 protein. This sample has about 640,000 distinct CDR3 sequences, with approximately 30% found just once. V shed 6 bases, J shed 3 bases, and the junction held 12 bases outside the gene matches. The CDR3 has 16 amino acids. Looked up from germline, CDR1 is DFQATT and CDR2 is SNEGSKA (reference sequence). The sequence was collected from a woman of 80 years or more in good health. The sequencing input was blood. The chain joins TRBV20-1 to TRBJ1-5; 9 bases fit TRBD1. The CDR3 nucleotides read TGCAGTGCCTTCAACCGGGACAGGGAAGCCAATCAGCCCCAGCATTTT. Its protein is CSAFNRDREANQPQHF.